The 20 T cell receptor beta chains listed next were all sequenced from one sample in a study of cytomegalovirus exposure and HLA in healthy donors. 60 Vbeta and 13 Jbeta primers were used in PCR. Measured with immunoSEQ multiplex PCR; TCRdb has only the in-frame clones, and not every one. The sample shows about 120,000 clones, around 83% of them seen only once. The sequenced sample consisted of PBMCs. The source of these receptors is a man aged 30 to 45 in good health and CMV-seropositive.

The chain joins TRBV10-2 to TRBJ2-7; unclear D gene. This CDR3 contains 15 residues. Trimming took off 0 bases at V and 2 bases at J, with 11 bases between the two ends. The germline V gene encodes CDR1 WSHSY and CDR2 SAAADI. CDR3 protein: CASSESNVGAYEQYF. The CDR3 region has the DNA TGCGCCAGCAGTGAGTCGAACGTAGGAGCCTACGAGCAGTACTTC.

The chain recombines TRBV6-6 with TRBJ1-1, with 8 bases aligning to TRBD1. J was trimmed by 4 bases and V by 8 bases; bases with no gene match: 3. Germline CDR1 reads MNHNY; CDR2 reads SVGAGI (reference sequence). The CDR3 spans 12 residues. DNA for the CDR3: TGTGCCAGCGGACAGGGCCTCACTGAAGCTTTCTTT. It codes for CASGQGLTEAFF.

Here the CDR3 reads CASSPKSGSLADTQYF. CDR3 nucleotides: TGTGCCAGCAGCCCGAAAAGCGGGAGTCTCGCAGATACGCAGTATTTT. The rearrangement links TRBV7-8 to TRBJ2-3; TRBD2 agrees at 8 bases. Per germline, CDR1 SGHVS and CDR2 FQNEAQ. Unmatched junction bases numbered 11, after V lost 5 bases and J lost 4 bases. This CDR3 is 16 amino acids long.

The V and J genes are TRBV27 and TRBJ2-6, with D tentatively TRBD1 (5 bases). Germline assignment: CDR1 MNHEY and CDR2 SMNVEV (reference sequence). This CDR3 has 19 residues. V was shortened by 4 bases and J by 1 base, with 20 bases between the two germline ends. CDR3 protein: CASSWGRGREISGANVLTF. CDR3 sequence (DNA): TGTGCCAGCAGTTGGGGTAGGGGCAGGGAAATTTCTGGGGCCAACGTCCTGACTTTC.

The chain uses TRBV5-4 and TRBJ2-3; tentative D call: TRBD1 (6 bases). CDR1 is SGHNT and CDR2 is YYREEE in the germline V gene (reference sequence). The CDR3 loop spans 17 amino acids. The V and J ends lost 4 bases and 0 bases respectively, with 18 bases between them. The CDR3 DNA reads TGTGCCAGCAGCAGGTCGCCGGGACAAACTAGCACAGATACGCAGTATTTT. It is translated as CASSRSPGQTSTDTQYF.

The V call is TRBV19, the J call TRBJ1-1; TRBD1 is a possible D gene (5 bases). Germline values: CDR1 LNHDA, CDR2 SQIVND (reference sequence). V was cut by 5 bases and J by 1 base, with 20 bases left in between. The CDR3 is 17 residues long. CDR3 DNA: TGTGCCAGTAGTTCCGGGACTCACCTCGGTTGGAACACTGAAGCTTTCTTT. This encodes CASSSGTHLGWNTEAFF. Using reference TRBV19 and TRBJ1-1 for the parts outside the CDR3, the full variable domain is DGGITQSPKYLFRKEGQNVTLSCEQNLNHDAMYWYRQDPGQGLRLIYYSQIVNDFQKGDIAEGYSVSREKKESFPLTVTSAQKNPTAFYLCASSSGTHLGWNTEAFFGQGTRLTVV.

V is TRBV5-6 and J is TRBJ2-7, with D unclear. This CDR3 spans 15 amino acids. Germline V CDR1 and CDR2: SGHDT, YYEEEE. V lost 4 bases to trimming and J lost 0 bases, with 14 bases between them. The CDR3 loop is CASSPRPYSSYEQYV. CDR3 nucleotide sequence: TGTGCCAGCAGCCCCCGCCCTTATAGCTCCTACGAGCAGTACGTC.

The V call is TRBV29-1, the J call TRBJ1-1, with D possibly TRBD1 on 6 matching bases. Trimming took off 7 bases at V and 0 bases at J, with 12 bases between the two ends. From germline, CDR1 is SQVTM and CDR2 ANQGSEA. The CDR3 is 13 amino acids. DNA for the CDR3: TGCAGCGAGCAGGGGTACATGAACACTGAAGCTTTCTTT. As protein: CSEQGYMNTEAFF.

The chain has TRBV20-1 and TRBJ2-3; D gene ambiguous. Germline CDR1 is DFQATT and CDR2 is SNEGSKA (reference sequence). The CDR3 contains 11 residues. V lost 4 bases and J lost 4, with 6 bases in between. DNA of the CDR3: TGCAGTGCTACCTCTCCAGATACGCAGTATTTT. Encoded protein: CSATSPDTQYF.

J is TRBJ1-5 and V is TRBV6-5; D unclear. The germline CDR1 and CDR2 sequences are MNHEY and SVGAGI. V was pared by 6 bases and J by 6 bases, with 15 bases between. The CDR3 contains 14 residues. CDR3 DNA sequence: TGTGCCAGCAGCAAGAGGGTGGAGGGTCAGCCCCAGCATTTT. Translated: CASSKRVEGQPQHF.

A single count supports this clone. Its ends do not fully match the called genes, so a read error is possible. The chain recombines TRBV5-1 with TRBJ2-7; 7 bases line up with TRBD1. This CDR3 contains 11 residues. Germline values: CDR1 SGHRS, CDR2 YFSETQ. This CDR3 is CASSLGGTDNF. The CDR3 nucleotides read TGCGCCAGCAGCTTGGGGGGGACAGACAACTTC.

V and J are TRBV5-5 and TRBJ2-1; 10 nucleotides align to TRBD2. The germline CDR1 and CDR2 sequences are SGHKS and YYEKEE (reference sequence). The CDR3 has 16 amino acids. With V trimmed by 0 bases and J by 2 bases, 2 bases remained unmatched. The CDR3, as DNA: TGTGCCAGCAGCTTGGGGCTAGCGGGGGCCTACAATGAGCAGTTCTTC. This translates into CASSLGLAGAYNEQFF.

The V call is TRBV7-9, the J call TRBJ1-1, with TRBD1 matching 10 bases. V trimming: 5 bases; J trimming: 3 bases; junction bases outside the gene matches: 12. This CDR3 has 17 amino acids. Germline V gives CDR1 SEHNR, CDR2 FQNEAQ (reference sequence). In DNA, the CDR3 is TGTGCCAGCAGCGTGAGACAGGGGGCGGATTCGTACACTGAAGCTTTCTTT. Translated, it gives CASSVRQGADSYTEAFF.

This clone is a singleton in its sample. This rearrangement joins TRBV11-2 to TRBJ2-1; 8 nucleotides match TRBD2. CDR1 is SGHAT, CDR2 FQNNGV, per germline. The CDR3 totals 16 residues. J lost 1 base, V lost 5 bases, and 7 bases had no gene match. The CDR3 coding sequence is TGTGCCAGCAGCCCTGCCCCTAGCGGGTCCTACAATGAGCAGTTCTTC. Amino acid sequence: CASSPAPSGSYNEQFF.

The CDR3 nucleotides are TGTGCCAGCAGATGGACAGATTATAATTCACCCCTCCACTTT. As protein: CASRWTDYNSPLHF. The chain links TRBV27 to TRBJ1-6, with a possible D match to TRBD1 (6 bases). The CDR3 spans 14 residues. Germline CDR1 reads MNHEY; CDR2 reads SMNVEV (reference sequence). V was shortened by 6 bases and J by 4 bases, with 10 bases between the two germline ends.

The gene calls are TRBV6-5 and TRBJ1-4, with a tentative D call TRBD1 (5 bases). This CDR3 comprises 16 residues. V was clipped by 2 bases and J by 4 bases, with 14 bases between them. The germline V gene has CDR1 MNHEY and CDR2 SVGAGI. In DNA form, the CDR3 reads TGTGCCAGCAGTTACCTAGGGACGGGGGGTAATGAAAAACTGTTTTTT. Amino acids: CASSYLGTGGNEKLFF.

The chain links TRBV30 to TRBJ2-7; possible D gene TRBD1, 6 bases. The ends were cut back, 4 bases at V and 3 bases at J, with 10 bases in the middle. The CDR3 totals 12 residues. Germline-derived CDR1 and CDR2 are GTSNPN and SVGIG (reference sequence). This CDR3 is CAWNKQGYEQYV. Written as DNA, the CDR3 is TGTGCCTGGAACAAACAGGGCTACGAGCAGTACGTC.

The rearrangement links TRBV19 to TRBJ2-3, with TRBD2 as a possible D gene (6 bases). This CDR3 has 13 residues. Between the trimmed V and J ends, which lost 3 bases and 6 bases, there was a span of 10 bases. The germline gives CDR1 LNHDA, CDR2 SQIVND (reference sequence). The CDR3 reads CASSMAAGDTQYF. In DNA, the CDR3 is TGTGCCAGTAGTATGGCGGCGGGGGATACGCAGTATTTT.

The chain combines TRBV6-4 with TRBJ2-3; D perhaps matches TRBD2 (7 bases). The V and J ends lost 2 bases and 1 base respectively, with 16 bases between them. CDR3 length: 17 residues. Germline lookup yields CDR1 MRHNA and CDR2 SNTAGT. CDR3 sequence (DNA): TGTGCCAGCAGTGACCGCGGGGGCCTAGCCCGCACAGATACGCAGTATTTT. It yields the protein CASSDRGGLARTDTQYF.

This rearrangement joins TRBV27 to TRBJ2-4; a possible D gene is TRBD2 (5 bases). CDR3 size: 11 residues. Trimming took off 8 bases at V and 9 bases at J, with 11 bases between the two ends. CDR1 and CDR2 from the germline V gene are MNHEY and SMNVEV (reference sequence). The CDR3 bases are TGTGCCAGCGCTGAGGCGGGCATTCAGTACTTC. It is translated as CASAEAGIQYF.